This T cell receptor beta chain was captured in a study of cytomegalovirus exposure and HLA in healthy donors. Notes on this clone: The antigen remains unidentified.

The study, taken as a whole, reports: Through in vitro validation, a few CMV-associated chains were shown to be specific for CMV antigens. Cytomegalovirus-associated TCR beta chains were listed, numbering 150 to 200.

Generated by immunoSEQ multiplex PCR, the TCRdb table keeps only in-frame clones and is missing some. The sample lists some 310,000 clones, roughly 88% occurring once. The germline CDR1 and CDR2 sequences are MNHEY and SVGAGI. The CDR3 extends over 14 amino acids. With V trimmed by 2 bases and J by 1 base, 1 base remained unmatched. The sequence derives from a man between 25 and 39 years old in good health and CMV-seronegative. The rearrangement links TRBV6-5 to TRBJ1-1; 7 nucleotides agree with TRBD1. The sequencing sample was made of PBMCs. CDR3 in DNA: TGTGCCAGCAGTTACGAGGGGGCGAACACTGAAGCTTTCTTT. This codes for CASSYEGANTEAFF.